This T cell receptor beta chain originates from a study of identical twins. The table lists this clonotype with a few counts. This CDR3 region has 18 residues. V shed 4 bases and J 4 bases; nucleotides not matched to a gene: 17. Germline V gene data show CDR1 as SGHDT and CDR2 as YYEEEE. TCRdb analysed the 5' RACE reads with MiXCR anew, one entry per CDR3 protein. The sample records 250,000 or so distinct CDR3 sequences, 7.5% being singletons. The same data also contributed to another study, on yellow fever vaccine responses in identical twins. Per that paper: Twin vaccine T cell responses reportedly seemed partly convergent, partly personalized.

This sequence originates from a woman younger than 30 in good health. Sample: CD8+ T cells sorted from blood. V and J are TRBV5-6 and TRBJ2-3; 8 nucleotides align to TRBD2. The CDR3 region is CASSPTTSVGGGPDTQYF. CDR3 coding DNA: TGTGCCAGCAGCCCGACGACTAGCGTGGGGGGAGGTCCAGATACGCAGTATTTT.